Below are 8 T cell receptor beta chains sequenced from a single sample in a study of blood T cell repertoires in COVID-19. The repertoire was sequenced with immunoSEQ multiplex PCR; TCRdb's copy has only in-frame clones and lacks some. The table includes 250,000 or so clones, about nine tenths detected once. Sequenced: peripheral blood. Receptors originate from a man between 60 and 75 years old with acute or convalescent COVID-19.

The V call is TRBV19, the J call TRBJ1-4, with D perhaps TRBD1 (6 bases). The V and J ends lost 5 bases and 5 bases respectively, with 15 bases between them. The CDR3 length is 15 residues. Germline lookup yields CDR1 LNHDA and CDR2 SQIVND (reference sequence). CDR3 nucleotide sequence: TGTGCCAGTAGTCTTGGACAGTCTCCAAATGAAAAACTGTTTTTT. Protein product: CASSLGQSPNEKLFF.

This clone appeared a few times. V is TRBV5-1 and J is TRBJ1-3; TRBD1 aligns across 8 bases. The CDR3 runs to 14 residues. The germline V gene has CDR1 SGHRS and CDR2 YFSETQ. The ends lost 3 bases at V and 8 bases at J; junction bases unmatched: 7. The CDR3: CASSSGQGSDTIYF. The CDR3 DNA is TGCGCCAGCAGCTCCGGACAGGGTTCGGACACCATATATTTT. Complete variable domain (other parts from reference TRBV5-1 and TRBJ1-3): KAGVTQTPRYLIKTRGQQVTLSCSPISGHRSVSWYQQTPGQGLQFLFEYFSETQRNKGNFPGRFSGRQFSNSRSEMNVSTLELGDSALYLCASSSGQGSDTIYFGEGSWLTVV.

The gene calls are TRBV11-3 and TRBJ2-5, with TRBD2 as a possible D gene (5 bases). The CDR3 is 13 residues long. Between the trimmed V and J ends, which lost 5 bases and 4 bases, there was a span of 11 bases. The germline CDR1 and CDR2 sequences are SGHNT and YENEEA. The chain's CDR3 is CASSPTEGETQYF. The CDR3 bases are TGTGCCAGCAGCCCAACTGAGGGAGAGACCCAGTACTTC.

The chain joins TRBV4-2 to TRBJ2-2, with 12 bases aligning to TRBD2. This CDR3 is built from 15 residues. V trimming: 4 bases; J trimming: 6 bases; junction bases outside the gene matches: 3. The germline CDR1 and CDR2 sequences are LGHNA and YNFKEQ. CDR3 DNA sequence: TGTGCCAGCAGCCCTGGACTAGCGGGATCCGGGGAGCTGTTTTTT. This sequence encodes CASSPGLAGSGELFF.

This CDR3 reads CASSLRGAGEETQYF. For the CDR3, the DNA is TGTGCCAGCAGCTTACGAGGGGCAGGGGAAGAGACCCAGTACTTC. V and J are TRBV7-3 and TRBJ2-5, with D tentatively TRBD1 (6 bases). The CDR3 covers 15 residues. Trimming left V 2 bases short and J 3 bases short, with 13 bases between. CDR1 and CDR2 from the germline V gene are SGHTA and FQGTGA.

The rearrangement uses TRBV19 and TRBJ2-1; TRBD2 agrees at 10 bases. Germline V gene data show CDR1 as LNHDA and CDR2 as SQIVND (reference sequence). The CDR3 covers 16 residues. V shed 5 bases, J shed 0 bases, and the junction held 4 bases outside the gene matches. CDR3 in DNA: TGTGCCAGTAGTTCACTAGCGGGGCCCTCCTACAATGAGCAGTTCTTC. The encoded protein is CASSSLAGPSYNEQFF. The whole variable domain, remainder taken from reference TRBV19 and TRBJ2-1, is DGGITQSPKYLFRKEGQNVTLSCEQNLNHDAMYWYRQDPGQGLRLIYYSQIVNDFQKGDIAEGYSVSREKKESFPLTVTSAQKNPTAFYLCASSSLAGPSYNEQFFGPGTRLTVL.

This chain uses TRBV5-6 with TRBJ2-5, with 8 bases aligning to TRBD2. The V gene end was trimmed by 0 bases and the J gene end by 5 bases; junction bases not matched to a gene: 3. CDR1 is SGHDT, CDR2 YYEEEE, per germline. The length of the CDR3 is 14 residues. The CDR3 is CASSLVASGETQYF. In nucleotides, the CDR3 is TGTGCCAGCAGCTTGGTGGCTAGCGGGGAGACCCAGTACTTC.

The V call is TRBV4-1, the J call TRBJ2-3; 11 bases map to TRBD2. CDR1 is MGHRA, CDR2 YSYEKL, per germline. Unmatched junction bases numbered 17, after V lost 0 bases and J lost 6 bases. The CDR3 is made up of 20 amino acids. The CDR3: CASSQDRPGSSGRALDTQYF. The CDR3, as DNA: TGCGCCAGCAGCCAAGATCGACCCGGGAGTAGCGGGAGGGCCCTGGATACGCAGTATTTT.